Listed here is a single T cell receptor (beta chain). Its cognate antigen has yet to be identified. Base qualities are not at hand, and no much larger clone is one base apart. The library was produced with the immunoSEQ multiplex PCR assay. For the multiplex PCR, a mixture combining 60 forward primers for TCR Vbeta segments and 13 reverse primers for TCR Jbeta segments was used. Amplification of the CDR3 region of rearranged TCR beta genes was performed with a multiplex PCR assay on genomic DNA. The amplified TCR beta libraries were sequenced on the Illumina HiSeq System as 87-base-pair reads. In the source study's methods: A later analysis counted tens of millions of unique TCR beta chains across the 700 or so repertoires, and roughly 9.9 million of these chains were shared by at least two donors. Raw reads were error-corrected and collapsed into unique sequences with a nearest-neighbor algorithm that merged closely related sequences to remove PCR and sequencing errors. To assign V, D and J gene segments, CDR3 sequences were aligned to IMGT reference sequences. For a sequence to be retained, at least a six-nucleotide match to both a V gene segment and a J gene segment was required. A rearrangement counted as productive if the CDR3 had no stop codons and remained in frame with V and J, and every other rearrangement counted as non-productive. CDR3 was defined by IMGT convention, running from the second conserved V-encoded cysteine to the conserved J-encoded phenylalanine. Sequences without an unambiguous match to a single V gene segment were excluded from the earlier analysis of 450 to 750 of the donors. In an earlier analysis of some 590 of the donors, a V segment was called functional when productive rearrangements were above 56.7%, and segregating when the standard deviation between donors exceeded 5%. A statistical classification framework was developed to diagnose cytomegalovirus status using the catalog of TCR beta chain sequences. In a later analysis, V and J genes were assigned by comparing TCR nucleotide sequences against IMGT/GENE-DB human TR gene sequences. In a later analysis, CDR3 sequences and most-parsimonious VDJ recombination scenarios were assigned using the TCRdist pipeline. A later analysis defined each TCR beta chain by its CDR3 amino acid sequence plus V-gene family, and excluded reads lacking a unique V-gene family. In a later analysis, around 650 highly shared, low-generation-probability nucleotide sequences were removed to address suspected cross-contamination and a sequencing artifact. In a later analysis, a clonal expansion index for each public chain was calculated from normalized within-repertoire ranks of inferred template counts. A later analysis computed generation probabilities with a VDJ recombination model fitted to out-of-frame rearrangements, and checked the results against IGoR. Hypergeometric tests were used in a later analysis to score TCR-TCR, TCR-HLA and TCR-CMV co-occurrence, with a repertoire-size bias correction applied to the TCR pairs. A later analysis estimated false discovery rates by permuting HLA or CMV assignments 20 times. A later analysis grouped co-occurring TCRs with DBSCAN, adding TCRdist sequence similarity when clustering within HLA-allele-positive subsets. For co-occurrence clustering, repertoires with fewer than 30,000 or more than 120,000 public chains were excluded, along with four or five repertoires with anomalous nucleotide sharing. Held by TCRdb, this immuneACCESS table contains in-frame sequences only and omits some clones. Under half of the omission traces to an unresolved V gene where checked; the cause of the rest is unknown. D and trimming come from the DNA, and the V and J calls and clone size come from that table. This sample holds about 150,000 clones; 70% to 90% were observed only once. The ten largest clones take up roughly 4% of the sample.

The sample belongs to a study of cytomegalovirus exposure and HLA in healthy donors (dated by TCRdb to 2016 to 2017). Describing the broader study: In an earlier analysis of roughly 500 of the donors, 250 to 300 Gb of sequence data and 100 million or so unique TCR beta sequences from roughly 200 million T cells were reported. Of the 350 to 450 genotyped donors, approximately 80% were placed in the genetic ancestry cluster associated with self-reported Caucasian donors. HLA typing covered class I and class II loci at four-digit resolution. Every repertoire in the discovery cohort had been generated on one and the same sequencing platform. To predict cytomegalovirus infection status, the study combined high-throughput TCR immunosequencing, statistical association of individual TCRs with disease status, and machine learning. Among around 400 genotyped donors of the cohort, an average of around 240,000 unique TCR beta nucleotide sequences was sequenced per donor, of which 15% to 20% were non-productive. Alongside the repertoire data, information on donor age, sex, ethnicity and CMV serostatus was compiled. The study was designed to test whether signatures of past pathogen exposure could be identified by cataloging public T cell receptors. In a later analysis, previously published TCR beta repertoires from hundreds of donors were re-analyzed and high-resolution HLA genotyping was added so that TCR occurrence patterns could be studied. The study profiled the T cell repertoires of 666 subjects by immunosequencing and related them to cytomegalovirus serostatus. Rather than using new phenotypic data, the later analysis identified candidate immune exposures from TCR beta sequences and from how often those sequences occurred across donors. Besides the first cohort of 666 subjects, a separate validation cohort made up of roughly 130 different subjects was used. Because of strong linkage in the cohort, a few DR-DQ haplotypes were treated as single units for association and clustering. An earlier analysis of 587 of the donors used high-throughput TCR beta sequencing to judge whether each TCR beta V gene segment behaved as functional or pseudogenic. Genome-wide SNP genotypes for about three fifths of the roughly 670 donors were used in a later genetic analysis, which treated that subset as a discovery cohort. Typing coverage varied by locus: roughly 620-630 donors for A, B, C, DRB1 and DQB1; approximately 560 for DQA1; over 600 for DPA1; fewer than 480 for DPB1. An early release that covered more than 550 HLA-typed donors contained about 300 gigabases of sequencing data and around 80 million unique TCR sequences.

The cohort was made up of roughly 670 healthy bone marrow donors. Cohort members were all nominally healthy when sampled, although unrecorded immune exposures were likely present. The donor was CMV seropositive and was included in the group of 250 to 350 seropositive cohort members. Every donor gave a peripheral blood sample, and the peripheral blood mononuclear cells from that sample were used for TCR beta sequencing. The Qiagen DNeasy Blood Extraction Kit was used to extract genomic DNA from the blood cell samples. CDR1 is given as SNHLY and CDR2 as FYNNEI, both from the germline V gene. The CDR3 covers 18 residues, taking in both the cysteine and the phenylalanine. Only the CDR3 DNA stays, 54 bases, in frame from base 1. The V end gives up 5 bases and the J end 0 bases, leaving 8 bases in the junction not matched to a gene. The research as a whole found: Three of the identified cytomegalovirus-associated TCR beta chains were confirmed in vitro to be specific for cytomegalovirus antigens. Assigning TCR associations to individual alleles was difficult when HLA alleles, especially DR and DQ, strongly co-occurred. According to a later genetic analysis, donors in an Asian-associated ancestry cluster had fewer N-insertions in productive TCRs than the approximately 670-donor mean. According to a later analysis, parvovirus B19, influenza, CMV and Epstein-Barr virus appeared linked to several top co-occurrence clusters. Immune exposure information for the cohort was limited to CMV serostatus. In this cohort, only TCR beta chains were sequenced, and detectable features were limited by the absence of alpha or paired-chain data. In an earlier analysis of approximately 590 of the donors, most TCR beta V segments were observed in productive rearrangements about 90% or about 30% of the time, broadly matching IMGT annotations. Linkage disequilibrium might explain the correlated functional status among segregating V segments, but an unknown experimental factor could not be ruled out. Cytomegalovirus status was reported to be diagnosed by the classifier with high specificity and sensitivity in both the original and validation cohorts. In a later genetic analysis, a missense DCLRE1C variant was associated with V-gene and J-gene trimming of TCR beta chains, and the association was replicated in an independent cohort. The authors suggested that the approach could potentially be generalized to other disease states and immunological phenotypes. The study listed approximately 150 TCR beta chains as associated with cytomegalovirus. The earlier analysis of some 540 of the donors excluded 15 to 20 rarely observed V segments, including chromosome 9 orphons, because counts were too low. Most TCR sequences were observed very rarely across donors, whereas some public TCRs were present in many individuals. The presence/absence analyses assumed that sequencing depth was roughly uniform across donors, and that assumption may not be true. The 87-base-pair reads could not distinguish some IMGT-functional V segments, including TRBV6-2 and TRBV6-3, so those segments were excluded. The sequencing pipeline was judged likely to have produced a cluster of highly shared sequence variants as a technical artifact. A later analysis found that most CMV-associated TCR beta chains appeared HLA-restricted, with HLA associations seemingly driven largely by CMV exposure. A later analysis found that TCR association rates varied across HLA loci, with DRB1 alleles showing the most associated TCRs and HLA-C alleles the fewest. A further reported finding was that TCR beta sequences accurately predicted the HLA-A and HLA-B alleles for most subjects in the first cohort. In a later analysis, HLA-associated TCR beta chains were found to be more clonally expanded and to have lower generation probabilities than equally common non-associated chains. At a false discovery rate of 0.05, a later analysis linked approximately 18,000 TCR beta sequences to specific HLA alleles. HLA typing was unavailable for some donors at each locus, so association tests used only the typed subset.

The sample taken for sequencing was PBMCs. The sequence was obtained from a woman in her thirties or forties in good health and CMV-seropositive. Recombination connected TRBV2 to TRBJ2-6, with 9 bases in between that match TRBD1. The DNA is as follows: TGTGCCAGCAGTCTCAGACAGGGGGGCTCCTCTGGGGCCAACGTCCTGACTTTC. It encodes CASSLRQGGSSGANVLTF.